The next 25 T cell receptor beta chains were all read from a single sample in a study of persistence of HIV-infected CD4 T cells. This nonspecific control used anti-CD3/anti-CD28 bead stimulation of CD4+ T cells. CD4+ T cells upregulating both CD40 ligand and CD69 were sorted as responding cells. The antigens for these receptors are not known. This was the immunoSEQ version 4 assay in survey mode. The data were produced by immunoSEQ multiplex PCR, yet TCRdb's version contains in-frame clones alone and is incomplete. There are about 37,000 clones in the sample; about nine tenths occur only once, and about 1.3% lies in the top ten. The starting material was CD4+ T cells sorted from PBMCs after approximately 20-hour stimulation, obtained from a patient who received antiretroviral therapy. These receptors were obtained from an adult man with HIV who was CMV-seropositive.

The genes are TRBV7-2 and TRBJ1-5, with 9 bases fitting TRBD1. This CDR3 region has 15 residues. V lost 8 bases to trimming and J lost 2 bases; unmatched junction nucleotides: 7. Germline-derived CDR1 and CDR2 are SGHTA and FQGNSA. The chain's CDR3 is CASSSDRGGNQPQHF. The DNA for the CDR3 is TGTGCCAGCTCCTCGGACAGGGGAGGCAATCAGCCCCAGCATTTT.

The rearrangement joins TRBV7-8 to TRBJ2-7, with TRBD2 identical over 8 bases. This CDR3 has 13 residues. CDR1 and CDR2 from the germline V gene are SGHVS and FQNEAQ. The V gene end was trimmed by 3 bases and the J gene end by 5 bases; junction bases not matched to a gene: 3. This chain's CDR3 is CASSFSGGDEQYF. CDR3 in DNA: TGTGCCAGCAGCTTTTCCGGGGGGGACGAGCAGTACTTC.

The chain is built from TRBV30 and TRBJ2-2, with 12 bases fitting TRBD2. The junction had 4 bases not matched to a gene; V was cut back by 2 bases and J by 6 bases. This CDR3 contains 15 residues. Per germline, CDR1 GTSNPN and CDR2 SVGIG (reference sequence). The CDR3 bases are TGTGCCTGGAGTCTAGCGGGGGGGCGATCCGGGGAGCTGTTTTTT. Its protein is CAWSLAGGRSGELFF.

CDR3 amino acids: CASSLSPAGYYGYTF. The CDR3 DNA is TGTGCCAGCAGTTTATCACCTGCGGGGTACTATGGCTACACCTTC. This chain connects TRBV27 to TRBJ1-2; D is unresolved. Trimming stripped 0 bases from V and 3 bases from J, with 11 bases between. CDR3 length: 15 residues. Germline CDR1 is MNHEY and CDR2 is SMNVEV (reference sequence).

The chain employs TRBV10-3 and TRBJ2-7; TRBD2 is a possible D gene (6 bases). CDR1 ENHRY and CDR2 SYGVKD come from the germline V gene. V lost 8 bases to trimming and J lost 5 bases, with 10 bases between them. The CDR3 is made up of 11 amino acids. In DNA form, the CDR3 reads TGTGCCATCGGGGGGTTCAACGAGCAGTACTTC. Residues: CAIGGFNEQYF.

The chain employs TRBV30 and TRBJ1-1; D possibly corresponds to TRBD1 (6 bases). The CDR3 loop spans 15 amino acids. The V gene's germline CDR1 is GTSNPN and CDR2 SVGIG (reference sequence). The V and J ends lost 3 bases and 7 bases respectively, with 21 bases between them. The CDR3 DNA reads as TGTGCCTGGAGCGACACCCCTACCGGCAGGGGTGAAGCTTTCTTT. It is translated as CAWSDTPTGRGEAFF.

The rearrangement joins TRBV12-3 or TRBV12-4 to TRBJ2-7; D remains unclear. V gave up 3 bases and J gave up 9 bases, with 6 bases separating them. CDR3 length equals 10 residues. The CDR3 DNA follows: TGTGCCAGCAGTTTCGGGTCGCAGTACTTC. Its translation: CASSFGSQYF.

This chain uses TRBV4-1 with TRBJ2-6; D not certain. The CDR3 consists of 19 residues. V lost 4 bases and J 0 bases, leaving 19 bases between the germline ends. The germline gives CDR1 MGHRA, CDR2 YSYEKL. In DNA form, the CDR3 reads TGCGCCAGCAGCCCCATCGACGACCCCGGAAGCTCTGGGGCCAACGTCCTGACTTTC. Amino acids: CASSPIDDPGSSGANVLTF.

This clone was observed a handful of times. This sequence joins TRBV10-1 and TRBJ2-2, with D perhaps TRBD1 or TRBD2 (5 bases each). V dropped 6 bases and J dropped 1 base, with 9 bases sitting between them. Germline V gene data show CDR1 as WNHNN and CDR2 as SYGVQD (reference sequence). This CDR3 has 14 amino acids. This CDR3 reads CASRGDVNTGELFF. As DNA, the CDR3 is TGCGCCAGCAGAGGGGACGTGAACACCGGGGAGCTGTTTTTT.

This clone showed up just a few times. The CDR3 protein is CASSFREGGYEQYF. The CDR3 nucleotides read TGTGCCAGCAGTTTCAGGGAGGGAGGGTACGAGCAGTACTTC. This chain joins TRBV27 and TRBJ2-7; TRBD2 matches at 7 bases. The ends lost 3 bases at V and 4 bases at J; junction bases unmatched: 6. This CDR3 contains 14 residues. The germline gives CDR1 MNHEY, CDR2 SMNVEV (reference sequence).

The CDR3 DNA sequence: TGCGCCAGCAGCTTGGGCCCGGGACAGCGCACCCCAGGAACTAGCGTAAATGAGCAGTTCTTC. Translated: CASSLGPGQRTPGTSVNEQFF. V and J are TRBV5-1 and TRBJ2-1; D is perhaps TRBD1 or TRBD2 (7 bases each). The germline V and J ends were trimmed by 0 bases and 7 bases, with 32 bases remaining between them. Germline-derived CDR1 and CDR2 are SGHRS and YFSETQ. CDR3 length equals 21 residues.

The V call is TRBV7-8, the J call TRBJ2-7; D gene unclear. CDR3 length equals 14 residues. The V and J ends lost 1 base and 6 bases respectively, with 13 bases between them. Germline lookup yields CDR1 SGHVS and CDR2 FQNEAQ. The chain's CDR3 is CASSLGRARAEQYF. The CDR3 bases are TGTGCCAGCAGCTTAGGACGGGCACGGGCCGAGCAGTACTTC.

The chain links TRBV4-2 to TRBJ1-3, with D uncertain. The germline gives CDR1 LGHNA, CDR2 YNFKEQ. The CDR3 consists of 15 residues. V was trimmed by 0 bases and J by 0 bases, leaving 6 bases between them. The CDR3 DNA reads TGTGCCAGCAGCCAAGATCTGGGCTCTGGAAACACCATATATTTT. As protein: CASSQDLGSGNTIYF.

This chain joins TRBV5-6 and TRBJ1-6; possibly TRBD1 for D (5 bases). Germline loops: CDR1 SGHDT, CDR2 YYEEEE. V was cut by 2 bases and J by 3 bases, with 9 bases left in between. The CDR3 covers 15 residues. DNA of the CDR3: TGTGCCAGCAGCTTCGGACACAGCTATAATTCACCCCTCCACTTT. This gives the protein CASSFGHSYNSPLHF.

This chain connects TRBV19 to TRBJ2-7; D not resolved. With 3 bases removed from V and 3 bases from J, the gap between germline ends came to 9 bases. This CDR3 is built from 13 residues. The germline gives CDR1 LNHDA, CDR2 SQIVND (reference sequence). The CDR3 coding sequence is TGTGCCAGTAGTATGCTAGGGTACTACGAGCAGTACTTC. It codes for CASSMLGYYEQYF.

Note on this clone: Other DNA sequences in this specimen translate into the identical CDR3. The chain joins TRBV6-5 to TRBJ1-2; D is unclear. The germline gives CDR1 MNHEY, CDR2 SVGAGI. The CDR3 runs to 15 residues. V was pared by 0 bases and J by 0 bases, with 8 bases between. The CDR3 loop is CASSYSNGANYGYTF. In DNA, the CDR3 is TGTGCCAGCAGTTACTCGAACGGGGCTAACTATGGCTACACCTTC.

This clone was detected only once. This chain joins TRBV19 and TRBJ1-6; possible D gene TRBD1, 5 bases. From germline, CDR1 is LNHDA and CDR2 SQIVND (reference sequence). V shed 10 bases and J shed 4 bases, with 20 bases lying between them. The CDR3 extends over 16 amino acids. DNA for the CDR3: TGTGCCACCGACGGGACTTCCGCGGGGTATAATTCACCCCTCCACTTT. The encoded protein is CATDGTSAGYNSPLHF.

This chain uses TRBV29-1 with TRBJ1-1; a weak D match, TRBD1 (6 bases). Germline values: CDR1 SQVTM, CDR2 ANQGSEA. The CDR3 length is 12 residues. Between the trimmed V and J ends, which lost 7 bases and 1 base, there was a span of 10 bases. CDR3 residues: CSAKTGNTEAFF. The CDR3 DNA is TGCAGCGCAAAGACAGGGAACACTGAAGCTTTCTTT.

The rearrangement uses TRBV3-1 (or the pseudogene TRBV3-2) and TRBJ2-5; 11 positions agree with TRBD2. The junction had 5 bases not matched to a gene; V was cut back by 6 bases and J by 5 bases. CDR1 and CDR2 (germline): LGHDT, YNNKEL (reference sequence). The CDR3 loop spans 14 amino acids. The CDR3 loop is CASSVTSGVETQYF. CDR3 in DNA: TGTGCCAGCAGTGTGACTAGCGGGGTGGAGACCCAGTACTTC.

The rearrangement joins TRBV3-1 (or the pseudogene TRBV3-2) to TRBJ2-3, with D uncertain. CDR3 length: 14 residues. CDR1 LGHDT and CDR2 YNNKEL come from the germline V gene (reference sequence). Trimming left V 1 base short and J 1 base short, with 6 bases between. CDR3 residues: CASSQGRGTDTQYF. In DNA, the CDR3 is TGTGCCAGCAGCCAAGGTCGAGGCACAGATACGCAGTATTTT.

The chain's CDR3 is CASSSSLRRGSTEAFF. CDR3 in DNA: TGTGCCAGCAGTTCATCCCTACGCAGGGGGAGCACTGAAGCTTTCTTT. The genes are TRBV6-2 or TRBV6-3 and TRBJ1-1, with 7 bases that match TRBD1. The V segment lost 4 bases and the J segment 4 bases; nucleotides outside the gene matches: 12. CDR1 and CDR2 from the germline V gene are MNHEY and SVGEGT. The CDR3 consists of 16 residues.

This sequence joins TRBV6-1 and TRBJ1-1; maybe TRBD1 (5 bases). CDR3 length equals 16 residues. Germline CDR1 is MNHNS and CDR2 is SASEGT. V was trimmed by 3 bases and J by 8 bases, leaving 22 bases between them. Written as DNA, the CDR3 is TGTGCCAGCAGTGAGCCTCTTGGGGGTTTCTGGGCGGAAGCTTTCTTT. It specifies CASSEPLGGFWAEAFF.

The chain joins TRBV29-1 to TRBJ2-7, with TRBD1 matching 7 bases. Trimming at V came to 6 bases and at J to 0 bases, leaving 2 bases not matched to a gene. The germline gives CDR1 SQVTM, CDR2 ANQGSEA. The CDR3 extends over 12 amino acids. The CDR3 DNA reads TGCAGCGTACAGGGGCTCTCCTACGAGCAGTACTTC. This sequence encodes CSVQGLSYEQYF.

A single count supports this clone. V is TRBV19 and J is TRBJ2-1; TRBD2 matches at 7 bases. CDR1 LNHDA and CDR2 SQIVND come from the germline V gene (reference sequence). V lost 5 bases, J lost 2 bases, and 9 bases stayed unmatched. This CDR3 has 16 amino acids. The CDR3 sequence is CASSPQRLAAYNEQFF. DNA for the CDR3: TGTGCCAGTAGTCCTCAGCGACTAGCCGCCTACAATGAGCAGTTCTTC.

The genes are TRBV5-8 and TRBJ2-1; TRBD2 agrees at 13 bases. This CDR3 contains 15 residues. Looked up from germline, CDR1 is SGHTS and CDR2 is YDEGEE. V lost 0 bases and J lost 8; bases outside the gene matches: 2. This CDR3 is CASSLGTSGRDEQFF. The CDR3 DNA follows: TGTGCCAGCAGCTTGGGGACTAGCGGGAGAGATGAGCAGTTCTTC.